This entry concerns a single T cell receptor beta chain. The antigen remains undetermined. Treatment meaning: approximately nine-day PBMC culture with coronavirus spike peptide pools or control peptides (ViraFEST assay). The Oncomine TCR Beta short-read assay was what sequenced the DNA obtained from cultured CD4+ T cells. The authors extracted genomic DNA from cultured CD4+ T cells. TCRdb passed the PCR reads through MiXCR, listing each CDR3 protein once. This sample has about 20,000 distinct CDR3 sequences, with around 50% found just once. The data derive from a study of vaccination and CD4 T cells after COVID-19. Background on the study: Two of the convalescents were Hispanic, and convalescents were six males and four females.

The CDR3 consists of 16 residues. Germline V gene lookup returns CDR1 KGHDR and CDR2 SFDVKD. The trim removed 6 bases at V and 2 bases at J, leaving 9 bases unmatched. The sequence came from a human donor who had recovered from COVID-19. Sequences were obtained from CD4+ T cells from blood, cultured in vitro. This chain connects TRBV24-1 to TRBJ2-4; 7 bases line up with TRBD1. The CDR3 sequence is CATSLGGAGPKNIQYF. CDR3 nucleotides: TGTGCCACCAGTTTAGGGGGCGCGGGCCCCAAAAACATTCAGTACTTC.